The 27 T cell receptor beta chains listed next were all sequenced from one sample in a study of blood T cell repertoires in COVID-19. Some clones are missing from TCRdb's copy, which holds only in-frame ones; the method was immunoSEQ multiplex PCR. The repertoire includes more than 60,000 clones, about 88% of them detected once, and approximately 5% sits in the top ten. Sequenced sample: peripheral blood. These receptors came from a woman aged 50 to 60 with active COVID-19.

This clone was counted once. J is TRBJ2-3 and V is TRBV15; D perhaps matches TRBD1 (6 bases). Germline V gene data show CDR1 as LNHNV and CDR2 as YYDKDF (reference sequence). The V gene lost 3 bases and the J gene lost 1 base, with 17 bases spanning the gap. The length of the CDR3 is 17 residues. CDR3 region: CATSSYLQGIGTDTQYF. For the CDR3, the DNA is TGTGCCACCAGCAGCTACCTCCAGGGGATCGGCACAGATACGCAGTATTTT.

The chain uses TRBV30 and TRBJ2-1; 9 nucleotides line up with TRBD2. V trimming: 0 bases; J trimming: 4 bases; junction bases outside the gene matches: 4. Germline CDR1 and CDR2: GTSNPN and SVGIG (reference sequence). The CDR3 runs to 15 residues. The CDR3 here is CAWSVRAGGYNEQFF. The DNA for the CDR3 is TGTGCCTGGAGTGTACGAGCGGGAGGATACAATGAGCAGTTCTTC.

V usage is TRBV6-5 and J usage is TRBJ2-7, with unresolved D. This CDR3 comprises 12 residues. CDR1 is MNHEY and CDR2 is SVGAGI in the germline V gene. Trimming shortened V by 5 bases and J by 0 bases, and 5 bases separated the two germline ends. The CDR3 spells CASSLSSYEQYF. The CDR3 DNA reads TGTGCCAGCAGTCTTTCCTCCTACGAGCAGTACTTC.

The V call is TRBV18, the J call TRBJ1-2, with 10 bases lining up with TRBD1. The ends lost 4 bases at V and 6 bases at J; junction bases unmatched: 5. CDR1 is KGHSH and CDR2 is LQKENI in the germline V gene. The CDR3 is 14 amino acids. The CDR3 protein is CASSQGQGLDGYTF. CDR3 in DNA: TGTGCCAGCTCACAGGGACAGGGGTTGGATGGCTACACCTTC.

The rearrangement joins TRBV7-2 to TRBJ2-2; 14 bases are a match to TRBD2. The CDR3 runs to 17 residues. Per germline, CDR1 SGHTA and CDR2 FQGNSA. Trimming at V came to 1 base and at J to 6 bases, leaving 4 bases not matched to a gene. CDR3 bases: TGTGCCAGCAGCTTAGTGGGACTAGCGGGAGTTTCCGGGGAGCTGTTTTTT. Protein sequence: CASSLVGLAGVSGELFF.

The chain is built from TRBV28 and TRBJ2-3; D ambiguous. Germline lookup yields CDR1 MDHEN and CDR2 SYDVKM. The V gene lost 4 bases and the J gene lost 3 bases, with 8 bases spanning the gap. This CDR3 comprises 13 residues. CDR3 DNA: TGTGCCAGCAGTTATACTATAACAGATACGCAGTATTTT. Residues: CASSYTITDTQYF.

This clone came up once. J is TRBJ2-7 and V is TRBV19, with 8 positions matching TRBD2. In germline, CDR1 is LNHDA, CDR2 SQIVND (reference sequence). The CDR3 covers 13 residues. V lost 9 bases, J lost 6 bases, and 10 bases stayed unmatched. CDR3: CASSLNSGIEQYF. As DNA, the CDR3 is TGTGCCAGCTCTCTTAATAGCGGGATCGAGCAGTACTTC.

The J gene is TRBJ1-1, the V gene TRBV5-1; weak D call: TRBD1 (5 bases). This CDR3 spans 15 amino acids. Germline CDR1 reads SGHRS; CDR2 reads YFSETQ. The V and J ends lost 0 bases and 1 base respectively, with 10 bases between them. The CDR3 DNA reads TGCGCCAGCAGCTTGGAGGTAGGGGCGAACACTGAAGCTTTCTTT. It specifies CASSLEVGANTEAFF.

The CDR3 reads CASSLAQSTDTQYF. The CDR3 DNA sequence: TGTGCCAGCAGCTTAGCACAGTCCACAGATACGCAGTATTTT. The gene calls are TRBV7-9 and TRBJ2-3; the D is unclear. Germline V CDR1 and CDR2: SEHNR, FQNEAQ (reference sequence). Trimming pared 0 bases from V and 2 bases from J, leaving 6 bases between. This CDR3 spans 14 amino acids.

The chain is built from TRBV4-1 and TRBJ2-5; TRBD2 might be the D (6 bases). Per germline, CDR1 MGHRA and CDR2 YSYEKL. The V gene lost 0 bases and the J gene lost 4 bases, with 15 bases spanning the gap. This CDR3 has 16 residues. The CDR3 protein is CASSQEPGVFPETQYF. CDR3 DNA sequence: TGCGCCAGCAGCCAAGAGCCGGGAGTCTTCCCAGAGACCCAGTACTTC.

This rearrangement joins TRBV24-1 to TRBJ2-7; tentative D call: TRBD1 (5 bases). V was cut by 9 bases and J by 0 bases, with 8 bases left in between. CDR1 and CDR2 from the germline V gene are KGHDR and SFDVKD. The CDR3 totals 12 residues. CDR3: CATGADSYEQYF. CDR3 nucleotides: TGTGCCACCGGGGCGGACTCCTACGAGCAGTACTTC.

This sequence joins TRBV13 and TRBJ1-4, with 8 bases matching TRBD1. The CDR3 sequence is 14 residues long. The germline V gene has CDR1 PRHDT and CDR2 FYEKMQ (reference sequence). V lost 5 bases to trimming and J lost 7 bases; unmatched junction nucleotides: 6. The CDR3 sequence is CASSRTGQGEKLFF. In DNA form, the CDR3 reads TGTGCCAGCAGCCGGACAGGGCAGGGTGAAAAACTGTTTTTT. Using reference TRBV13 and TRBJ1-4 for the parts outside the CDR3, the full variable domain is AAGVIQSPRHLIKEKRETATLKCYPIPRHDTVYWYQQGPGQDPQFLISFYEKMQSDKGSIPDRFSAQQFSDYHSELNMSSLELGDSALYFCASSRTGQGEKLFFGSGTQLSVL.

The chain has TRBV6-5 and TRBJ1-2; 8 positions agree with TRBD1. This CDR3 has 16 residues. CDR1 MNHEY and CDR2 SVGAGI come from the germline V gene. V gave up 4 bases and J gave up 6 bases; unmatched junction bases: 13. The CDR3 DNA follows: TGTGCCAGCAGTTCGATGGACAGGGACCGCCAAGATGGCTACACCTTC. Residues: CASSSMDRDRQDGYTF.

The chain joins TRBV12-3 or TRBV12-4 to TRBJ2-7, with 7 bases aligning to TRBD1. The CDR3 sequence is 13 residues long. Trimming took 6 bases from V and 2 from J; bases not matched to a gene: 4. The CDR3 DNA follows: TGTGCCAGCAGCTCTACAGGGGCCTACGAGCAGTACTTC. Translation gives CASSSTGAYEQYF.

This clone occurred once. The J gene is TRBJ2-7, the V gene TRBV5-4; 12 bases are shared with TRBD1. The CDR3 is 14 amino acids. From germline, CDR1 is SGHNT and CDR2 YYREEE (reference sequence). The V gene end was trimmed by 3 bases and the J gene end by 4 bases; junction bases not matched to a gene: 2. The chain's CDR3 is CASSSGQGAYEQYF. The CDR3 DNA is TGTGCCAGCAGCTCGGGACAGGGGGCTTACGAGCAGTACTTC.

The chain links TRBV29-1 to TRBJ1-1; D might be TRBD1 (6 bases). The ends were cut back, 7 bases at V and 6 bases at J, with 9 bases in the middle. Germline V gene sequence: CDR1 SQVTM, CDR2 ANQGSEA. This CDR3 region has 10 residues. The CDR3 region is CSARTAEAFF. DNA of the CDR3: TGCAGCGCCCGGACAGCTGAAGCTTTCTTT.

The chain is built from TRBV30 and TRBJ1-4; no definite D call. This CDR3 has 14 residues. V lost 0 bases to trimming and J lost 5 bases, with 10 bases between them. The germline gives CDR1 GTSNPN, CDR2 SVGIG (reference sequence). Here the CDR3 DNA reads TGTGCCTGGAGTGTTTATAGCCTCAATGAAAAACTGTTTTTT. Amino acids: CAWSVYSLNEKLFF.

The chain combines TRBV27 with TRBJ1-3, with D unclear. This CDR3 is 16 amino acids long. V was cut by 5 bases and J by 4 bases, with 18 bases left in between. The germline CDR1 and CDR2 sequences are MNHEY and SMNVEV (reference sequence). The CDR3 region is CASSPAWVLRGNTIYF. The CDR3, as DNA: TGTGCCAGCAGTCCCGCCTGGGTCTTGCGGGGAAACACCATATATTTT.

The chain links TRBV27 to TRBJ1-4; 7 nucleotides line up with TRBD1. V was clipped by 6 bases and J by 8 bases; unmatched bases: 12. Germline assignment: CDR1 MNHEY and CDR2 SMNVEV (reference sequence). This CDR3 contains 15 residues. This CDR3 reads CASSGGEGAGEKLFF. The CDR3, as DNA: TGTGCCAGCAGCGGTGGCGAGGGGGCGGGGGAAAAACTGTTTTTT.

The chain has TRBV10-3 and TRBJ2-1; 9 positions match TRBD2. The trim removed 5 bases at V and 6 bases at J, leaving 11 bases unmatched. Per the germline V gene, CDR1 is ENHRY and CDR2 is SYGVKD. The CDR3 extends over 16 amino acids. The CDR3 DNA reads TGTGCCATCAGTCGAGGAGGGCTAGCGGGAATCAATGAGCAGTTCTTC. Its protein product is CAISRGGLAGINEQFF.

The sample holds one count of this clone. CDR3 DNA sequence: TGTGCCAGCAGTGGAGGGTCCGCCACCGGGGAGCTGTTTTTT. Translating gives CASSGGSATGELFF. The chain employs TRBV2 and TRBJ2-2; D perhaps matches TRBD2 (5 bases). CDR1 SNHLY and CDR2 FYNNEI come from the germline V gene. V was trimmed by 4 bases and J by 4 bases, leaving 10 bases between them. The CDR3 loop spans 14 amino acids.

The chain is built from TRBV5-5 and TRBJ2-7, with D possibly matching TRBD2 (5 bases). Germline values: CDR1 SGHKS, CDR2 YYEKEE (reference sequence). V dropped 6 bases and J dropped 6 bases, with 25 bases sitting between them. This CDR3 comprises 16 residues. In DNA form, the CDR3 reads TGTGCCAGCACCATCTCTGGTATCGGGTCTGGGAGCGAGCAGTACTTC. Amino acid sequence: CASTISGIGSGSEQYF.

The chain links TRBV12-5 to TRBJ2-1; 9 bases map to TRBD2. The CDR3 is made up of 17 amino acids. V lost 0 bases to trimming and J lost 4 bases; unmatched junction nucleotides: 7. Per the germline V gene, CDR1 is LGHNT and CDR2 is FRNRAP. The CDR3 region is CASGLVTGREGYNEQFF. In nucleotides, the CDR3 is TGTGCTAGTGGTTTGGTAACGGGGCGGGAGGGGTACAATGAGCAGTTCTTC. Full variable domain (remainder filled in from reference TRBV12-5 and TRBJ2-1): DARVTQTPRHKVTEMGQEVTMRCQPILGHNTVFWYRQTMMQGLELLAYFRNRAPLDDSGMPKDRFSAEMPDATLATLKIQPSEPRDSAVYFCASGLVTGREGYNEQFFGPGTRLTVL.

A note on this clone: The same CDR3 can be traced to other DNA sequences in this sample. This chain uses TRBV29-1 with TRBJ2-7; 11 positions match TRBD2. The CDR3 contains 13 residues. Germline V gives CDR1 SQVTM, CDR2 ANQGSEA. With 3 bases clipped from V and 3 bases from J, the junction kept 1 base outside the gene matches. This chain's CDR3 is CSVDGTSGYEQYF. Here the CDR3 DNA reads TGCAGCGTTGATGGGACTAGCGGCTACGAGCAGTACTTC.

This chain uses TRBV6-4 with TRBJ2-1; 7 bases fit TRBD1. CDR1 and CDR2 from the germline V gene are MRHNA and SNTAGT. The V segment lost 5 bases and the J segment 5 bases; nucleotides outside the gene matches: 6. This CDR3 contains 14 residues. CDR3 residues: CASSRRQGNNEQFF. The CDR3 coding sequence is TGTGCCAGCAGTAGAAGACAGGGAAACAATGAGCAGTTCTTC.

This rearrangement joins TRBV28 to TRBJ1-4; D possibly corresponds to TRBD1 (5 bases). Deletions cut 8 bases from V and 6 bases from J, with 16 bases between. This CDR3 is built from 14 residues. Germline CDR1 reads MDHEN; CDR2 reads SYDVKM. CDR3 nucleotides: TGTGCCAGCTGTCGGGCGCAGGGTGATGAAAAACTGTTTTTT. It yields the protein CASCRAQGDEKLFF.

The rearrangement links TRBV2 to TRBJ2-1, with 9 bases matching TRBD2. V lost 2 bases and J lost 4; bases outside the gene matches: 3. Per germline, CDR1 SNHLY and CDR2 FYNNEI. This CDR3 is 15 amino acids long. The CDR3: CASSEKTSGYNEQFF. Here the CDR3 DNA reads TGTGCCAGCAGTGAAAAGACTAGCGGTTACAATGAGCAGTTCTTC.